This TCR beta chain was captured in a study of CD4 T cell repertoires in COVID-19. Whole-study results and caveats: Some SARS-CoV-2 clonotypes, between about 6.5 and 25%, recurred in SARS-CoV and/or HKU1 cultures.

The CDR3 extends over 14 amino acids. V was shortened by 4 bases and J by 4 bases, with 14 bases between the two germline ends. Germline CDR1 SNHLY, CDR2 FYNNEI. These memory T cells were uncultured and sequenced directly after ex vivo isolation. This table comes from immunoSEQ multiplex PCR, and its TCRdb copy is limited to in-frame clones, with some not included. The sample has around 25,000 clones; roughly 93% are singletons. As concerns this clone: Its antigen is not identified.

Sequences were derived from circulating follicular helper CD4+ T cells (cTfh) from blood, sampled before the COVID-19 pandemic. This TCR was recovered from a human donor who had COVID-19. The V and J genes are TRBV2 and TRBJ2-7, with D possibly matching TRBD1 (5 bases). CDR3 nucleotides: TGTGCCAGCAGTGCACCCTACAGGTTGTACGAGCAGTACTTC. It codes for CASSAPYRLYEQYF.